This paragraph reports one T cell receptor (beta chain). The antigen remains unidentified. TCRdb used MiXCR to reprocess the reads, holding one entry per CDR3 protein. The table lists tens of thousands of distinct CDR3 sequences, roughly half of them singletons, with around nine tenths in the top ten. Germline loops: CDR1 SGHAT, CDR2 FQNNGV. The V end lost 5 bases, the J end lost 5 bases, and 18 bases lay between the germline ends. CDR3 length: 15 residues. These data originate in a study of T cell repertoires in cytomegalovirus infection. Study at large: HLA-C-restricted CMV epitopes, recently identified, and well-studied HLA-B-restricted ones were used by the study. TCR beta signatures that were public indicated CMV infection and matching HLA type. Findings and limits, study-wide: CMV-specific TCR beta clonotypes restricted by HLA-C were the ones dominating the ex vivo response.

The chain uses TRBV11-2 and TRBJ2-5, with D unresolved. The clonotype originates from a human donor in good health (CMV status not recorded). Some clones in this sample may be carry-over from other donors' samples. Sequenced material: CD8+ T cells from cultured PBMCs, taken from culture after CMV antigen stimulation. The CDR3 nucleotides are TGTGCCAGCAGCCCCGGAACTCCAAAGTGGGAGACCCAGTACTTC. It encodes CASSPGTPKWETQYF.